These 11 T cell receptor beta chains were sequenced from one sample in a study of cytomegalovirus exposure and HLA in healthy donors. Primers for the PCR totalled 60 Vbeta and 13 Jbeta. TCRdb keeps only in-frame clones here, not all; method: immunoSEQ multiplex PCR. Of under 200,000 clones listed, around 80% were seen once; the top ten hold 1.5% to 2%. The sample consisted of PBMCs. Receptor source: a human donor in good health.

V is TRBV28 and J is TRBJ2-7; TRBD1 agrees at 10 bases. This CDR3 is 15 amino acids long. Germline-derived CDR1 and CDR2 are MDHEN and SYDVKM. J lost 4 bases, V lost 10 bases, and 13 bases had no gene match. CDR3 loop: CATIPVRDRGYEQYF. The CDR3 DNA follows: TGTGCCACCATACCCGTCCGGGACAGGGGTTACGAGCAGTACTTC.

This clone was picked up a small number of times. The chain is built from TRBV29-1 and TRBJ2-1; 12 bases match TRBD2. Per the germline V gene, CDR1 is SQVTM and CDR2 is ANQGSEA. The CDR3 runs to 14 residues. V trimming: 6 bases; J trimming: 6 bases; junction bases outside the gene matches: 6. The CDR3 DNA reads as TGCAGCGTCCCTAGCGGGGGGGCCTTCAATGAGCAGTTCTTC. Translation: CSVPSGGAFNEQFF.

In nucleotides, the CDR3 is TGTGCCACCAGCAGAGATCTCGAAAAACTGTTTTTT. It encodes CATSRDLEKLFF. The V call is TRBV15, the J call TRBJ1-4, with D unclear. CDR1 and CDR2 (germline): LNHNV, YYDKDF (reference sequence). Trimming removed 0 bases at V and 8 bases at J, with 4 bases between. This CDR3 has 12 amino acids.

This chain uses TRBV19 with TRBJ1-1; a weak D match, TRBD1 (6 bases). Germline V gene sequence: CDR1 LNHDA, CDR2 SQIVND (reference sequence). Trimming took off 4 bases at V and 3 bases at J, with 9 bases between the two ends. This CDR3 contains 13 residues. The CDR3 sequence is CASSKQGDTEAFF. The CDR3 DNA reads TGTGCCAGTAGTAAACAGGGAGACACTGAAGCTTTCTTT.

The genes are TRBV9 and TRBJ1-2; a weak D match, TRBD1 (6 bases). The CDR3 totals 13 residues. V was clipped by 4 bases and J by 4 bases, with 11 bases between them. Germline V gene data show CDR1 as SGDLS and CDR2 as YYNGEE. CDR3 DNA sequence: TGTGCCAGCAGCCTCGACAGGAGCTATGGCTACACCTTC. Amino acid sequence: CASSLDRSYGYTF.

This clone has more than one count but fewer than ten. This chain joins TRBV5-6 and TRBJ1-2, with 10 bases that match TRBD1. Trimming took 3 bases from V and 4 from J; bases not matched to a gene: 3. This CDR3 is built from 14 residues. The germline CDR1 and CDR2 sequences are SGHDT and YYEEEE. CDR3 protein: CASSYRDRGYGYTF. The CDR3, as DNA: TGTGCCAGCAGCTATCGGGACAGGGGCTATGGCTACACCTTC.

The chain has TRBV5-4 and TRBJ1-2; tentative D call: TRBD1 (5 bases). The CDR3 runs 13 residues. Germline values: CDR1 SGHNT, CDR2 YYREEE (reference sequence). V shed 4 bases and J shed 4 bases, with 11 bases lying between them. DNA for the CDR3: TGTGCCAGCAGCCCCGGGACTTCCTATGGCTACACCTTC. This translates into CASSPGTSYGYTF. Based on the CDR3 plus reference TRBV5-4 and TRBJ1-2, the full variable domain is ETGVTQSPTHLIKTRGQQVTLRCSSQSGHNTVSWYQQALGQGPQFIFQYYREEENGRGNFPPRFSGLQFPNYSSELNVNALELDDSALYLCASSPGTSYGYTFGSGTRLTVV.

The genes are TRBV21-1 and TRBJ2-3; the table gives TRBD2 as D, unverified against the DNA. TRBV21-1 is a known pseudogene. The CDR3 spans 16 residues. The CDR3 region is CASSTFSGGGADTQYF. CDR3 DNA: TGTGCCAGCAGCACTTTTAGCGGGGGGGGAGCAGATACGCAGTATTTT.

The chain combines TRBV4-3 with TRBJ2-1, with TRBD2 identical over 12 bases. CDR1 is LGHNA, CDR2 YSLEER, per germline. There are 15 residues in the CDR3. J lost 4 bases, V lost 5 bases, and 3 bases had no gene match. CDR3 residues: CASSYTSGGYNEQFF. The CDR3 DNA reads TGCGCCAGCAGCTATACTAGCGGGGGGTACAATGAGCAGTTCTTC.

This chain uses TRBV5-1 with TRBJ2-3; 7 bases match TRBD1. In germline, CDR1 is SGHRS, CDR2 YFSETQ. J was trimmed by 4 bases and V by 3 bases; bases with no gene match: 2. This CDR3 spans 13 amino acids. DNA for the CDR3: TGCGCCAGCAGCTGGGACAGACCAGATACGCAGTATTTT. Translating it yields CASSWDRPDTQYF.

The chain has TRBV6-5 and TRBJ2-3, with 10 bases lining up with TRBD2. This CDR3 has 15 amino acids. The germline CDR1 and CDR2 sequences are MNHEY and SVGAGI. The trim removed 5 bases at V and 6 bases at J, leaving 8 bases unmatched. The CDR3 DNA reads TGTGCCAGCAGTCGGGCTAGCGGGGGTTATGATACGCAGTATTTT. Encoded protein: CASSRASGGYDTQYF.